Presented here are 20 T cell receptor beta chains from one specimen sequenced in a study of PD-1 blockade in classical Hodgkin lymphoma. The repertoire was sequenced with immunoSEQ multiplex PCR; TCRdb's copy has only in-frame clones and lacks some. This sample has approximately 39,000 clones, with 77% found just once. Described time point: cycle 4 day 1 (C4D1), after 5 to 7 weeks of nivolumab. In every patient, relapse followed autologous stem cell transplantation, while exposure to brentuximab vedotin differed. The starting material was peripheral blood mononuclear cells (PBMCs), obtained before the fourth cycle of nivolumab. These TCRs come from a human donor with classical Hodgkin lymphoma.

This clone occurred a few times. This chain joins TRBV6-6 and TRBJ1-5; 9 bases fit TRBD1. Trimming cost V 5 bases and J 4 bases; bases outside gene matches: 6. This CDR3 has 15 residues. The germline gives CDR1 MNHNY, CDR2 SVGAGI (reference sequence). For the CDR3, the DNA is TGTGCCAGCAGTCTACAGACAGGGGGTAATCAGCCCCAGCATTTT. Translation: CASSLQTGGNQPQHF.

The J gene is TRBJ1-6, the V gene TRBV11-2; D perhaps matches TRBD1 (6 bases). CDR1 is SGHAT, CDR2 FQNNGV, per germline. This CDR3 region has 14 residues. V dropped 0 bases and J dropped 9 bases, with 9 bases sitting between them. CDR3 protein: CASSLDRGSSPLHF. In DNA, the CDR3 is TGTGCCAGCAGCTTAGACAGGGGTAGTTCACCCCTCCACTTT.

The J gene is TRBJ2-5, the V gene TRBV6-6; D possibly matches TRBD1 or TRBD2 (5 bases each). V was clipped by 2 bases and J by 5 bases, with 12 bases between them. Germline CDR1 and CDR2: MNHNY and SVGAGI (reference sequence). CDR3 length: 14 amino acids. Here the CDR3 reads CASSYVGTQETQYF. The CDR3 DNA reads TGTGCCAGCAGTTACGTCGGGACGCAGGAGACCCAGTACTTC.

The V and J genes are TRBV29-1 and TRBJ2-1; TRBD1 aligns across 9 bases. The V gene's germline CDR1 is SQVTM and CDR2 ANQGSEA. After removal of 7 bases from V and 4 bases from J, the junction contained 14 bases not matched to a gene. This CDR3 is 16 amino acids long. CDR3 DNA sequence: TGCAGCGCTGGAGGTGTTACCGGGACAGGGTACAATGAGCAGTTCTTC. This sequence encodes CSAGGVTGTGYNEQFF.

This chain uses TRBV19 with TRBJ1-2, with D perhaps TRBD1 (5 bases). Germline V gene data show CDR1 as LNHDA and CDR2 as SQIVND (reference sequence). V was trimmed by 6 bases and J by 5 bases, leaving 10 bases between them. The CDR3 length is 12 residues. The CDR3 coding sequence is TGTGCCAGTAGGACGGGACGATATGGCTACACCTTC. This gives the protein CASRTGRYGYTF.

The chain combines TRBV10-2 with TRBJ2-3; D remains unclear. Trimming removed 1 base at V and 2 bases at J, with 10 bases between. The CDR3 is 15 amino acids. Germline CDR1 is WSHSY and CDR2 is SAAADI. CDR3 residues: CASSEFNGITDTQYF. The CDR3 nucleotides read TGCGCCAGCAGTGAGTTTAATGGGATCACAGATACGCAGTATTTT.

The CDR3 coding sequence is TGCGCCAGCAGTGAAAGCTCGGGAGGGGCCAATCAGCCCCAGCATTTT. Translated, it gives CASSESSGGANQPQHF. The chain uses TRBV10-2 and TRBJ1-5; perhaps TRBD1 as D (5 bases). The V end lost 3 bases, the J end lost 3 bases, and 15 bases lay between the germline ends. The CDR3 has 16 residues. The germline CDR1 and CDR2 sequences are WSHSY and SAAADI.

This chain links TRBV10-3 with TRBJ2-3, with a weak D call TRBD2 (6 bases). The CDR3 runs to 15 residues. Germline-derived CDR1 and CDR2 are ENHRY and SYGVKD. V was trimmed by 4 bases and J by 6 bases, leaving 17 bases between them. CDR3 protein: CAISVTSPYEDTQYF. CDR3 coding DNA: TGTGCCATCAGTGTCACTAGCCCCTACGAGGATACGCAGTATTTT.

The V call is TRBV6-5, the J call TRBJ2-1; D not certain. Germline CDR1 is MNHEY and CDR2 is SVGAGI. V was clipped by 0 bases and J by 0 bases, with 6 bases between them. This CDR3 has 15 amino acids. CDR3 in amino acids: CASSYSSSSYNEQFF. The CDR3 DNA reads TGTGCCAGCAGTTACTCCAGCAGCTCCTACAATGAGCAGTTCTTC.

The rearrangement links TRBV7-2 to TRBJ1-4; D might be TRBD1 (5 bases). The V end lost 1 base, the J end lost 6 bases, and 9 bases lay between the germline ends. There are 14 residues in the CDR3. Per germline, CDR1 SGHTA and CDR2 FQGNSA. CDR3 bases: TGTGCCAGCAGCTTAGGCTGGGGCTATGAAAAACTGTTTTTT. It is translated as CASSLGWGYEKLFF.

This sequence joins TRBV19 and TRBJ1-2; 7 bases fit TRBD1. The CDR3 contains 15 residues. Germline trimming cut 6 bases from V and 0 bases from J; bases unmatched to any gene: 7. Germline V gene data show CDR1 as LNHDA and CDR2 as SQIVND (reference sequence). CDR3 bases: TGTGCCAGTAGGCCCCGGGACAGAGCTAACTATGGCTACACCTTC. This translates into CASRPRDRANYGYTF.

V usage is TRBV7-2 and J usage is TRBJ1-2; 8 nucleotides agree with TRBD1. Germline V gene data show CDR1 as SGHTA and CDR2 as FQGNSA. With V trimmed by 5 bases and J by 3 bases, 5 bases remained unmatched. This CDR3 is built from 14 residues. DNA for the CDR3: TGTGCCAGCAGCGCGCAGGGGGCTCACTATGGCTACACCTTC. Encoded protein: CASSAQGAHYGYTF.

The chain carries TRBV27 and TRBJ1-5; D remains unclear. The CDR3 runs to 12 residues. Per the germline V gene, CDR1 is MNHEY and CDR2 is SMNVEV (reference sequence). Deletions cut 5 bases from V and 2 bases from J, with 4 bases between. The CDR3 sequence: CASSPRNQPQHF. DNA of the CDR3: TGTGCCAGCAGTCCTCGCAATCAGCCCCAGCATTTT.

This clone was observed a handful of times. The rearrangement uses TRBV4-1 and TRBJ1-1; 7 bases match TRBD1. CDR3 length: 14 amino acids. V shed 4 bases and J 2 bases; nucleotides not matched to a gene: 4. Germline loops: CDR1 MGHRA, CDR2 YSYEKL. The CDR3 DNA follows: TGCGCCAGCAGCCGACAGGGCGTTAACACTGAAGCTTTCTTT. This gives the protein CASSRQGVNTEAFF.

CDR3 nucleotide sequence: TGTGCCAGCAGCCAAGAGTTAGCGGGGGGGGACTACGAGCAGTACTTC. This codes for CASSQELAGGDYEQYF. The J gene is TRBJ2-7, the V gene TRBV4-2, with 11 bases fitting TRBD2. This CDR3 contains 16 residues. V gave up 0 bases and J gave up 3 bases; unmatched junction bases: 4. CDR1 and CDR2 from the germline V gene are LGHNA and YNFKEQ.

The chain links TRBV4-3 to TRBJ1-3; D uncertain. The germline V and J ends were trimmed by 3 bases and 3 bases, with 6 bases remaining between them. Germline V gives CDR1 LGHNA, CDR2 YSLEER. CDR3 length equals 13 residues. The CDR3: CASSQTLGNTIYF. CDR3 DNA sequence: TGCGCCAGCAGCCAGACTCTTGGAAACACCATATATTTT.

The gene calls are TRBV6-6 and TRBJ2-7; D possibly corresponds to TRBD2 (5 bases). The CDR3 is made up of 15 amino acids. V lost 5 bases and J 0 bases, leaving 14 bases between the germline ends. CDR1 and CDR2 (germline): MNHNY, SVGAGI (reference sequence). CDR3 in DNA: TGTGCCAGCAGTACCAGGACGGGAAGCTCCTACGAGCAGTACTTC. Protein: CASSTRTGSSYEQYF.

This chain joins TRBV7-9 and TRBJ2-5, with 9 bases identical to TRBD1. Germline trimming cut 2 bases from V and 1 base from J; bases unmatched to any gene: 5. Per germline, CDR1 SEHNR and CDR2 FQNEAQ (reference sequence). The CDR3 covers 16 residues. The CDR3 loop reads CASSLTDRGPQETQYF. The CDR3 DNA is TGTGCCAGCAGCTTAACGGACAGGGGTCCCCAAGAGACCCAGTACTTC.

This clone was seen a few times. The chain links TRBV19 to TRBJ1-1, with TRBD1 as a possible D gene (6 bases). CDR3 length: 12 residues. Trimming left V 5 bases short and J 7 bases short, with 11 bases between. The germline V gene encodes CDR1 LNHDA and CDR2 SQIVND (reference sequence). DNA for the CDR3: TGTGCCAGTAGTGGGATCAGGGGTGAAGCTTTCTTT. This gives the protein CASSGIRGEAFF.

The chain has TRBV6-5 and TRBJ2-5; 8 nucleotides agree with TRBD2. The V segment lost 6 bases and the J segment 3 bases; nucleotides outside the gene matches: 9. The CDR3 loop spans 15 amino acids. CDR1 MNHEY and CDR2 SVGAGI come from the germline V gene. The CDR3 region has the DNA TGTGCCAGCAGCTCCGCGGGAGCGGGGGAAGAGACCCAGTACTTC. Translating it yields CASSSAGAGEETQYF.